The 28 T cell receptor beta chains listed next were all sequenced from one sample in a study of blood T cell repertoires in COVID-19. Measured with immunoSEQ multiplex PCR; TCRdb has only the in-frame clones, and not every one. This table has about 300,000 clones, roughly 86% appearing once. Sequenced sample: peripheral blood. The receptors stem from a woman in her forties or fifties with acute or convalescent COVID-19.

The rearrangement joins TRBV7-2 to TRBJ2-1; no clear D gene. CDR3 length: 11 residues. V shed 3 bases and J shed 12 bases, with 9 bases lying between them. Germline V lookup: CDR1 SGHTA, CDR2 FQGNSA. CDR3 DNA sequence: TGTGCCAGCAGCTTTGGAGTAGGGCAGTTCTTC. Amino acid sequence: CASSFGVGQFF.

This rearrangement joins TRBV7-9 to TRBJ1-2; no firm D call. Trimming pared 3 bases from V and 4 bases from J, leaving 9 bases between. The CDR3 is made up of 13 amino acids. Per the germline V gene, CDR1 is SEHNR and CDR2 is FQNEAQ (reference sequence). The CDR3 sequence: CASSLAGIYGYTF. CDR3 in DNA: TGTGCCAGCAGCTTGGCGGGGATCTATGGCTACACCTTC.

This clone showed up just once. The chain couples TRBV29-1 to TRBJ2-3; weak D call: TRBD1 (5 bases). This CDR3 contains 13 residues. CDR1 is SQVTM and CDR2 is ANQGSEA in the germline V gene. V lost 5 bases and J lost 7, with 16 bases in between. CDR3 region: CSVSDNDRNTQYF. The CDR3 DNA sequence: TGCAGCGTTTCCGATAATGACAGAAATACGCAGTATTTT.

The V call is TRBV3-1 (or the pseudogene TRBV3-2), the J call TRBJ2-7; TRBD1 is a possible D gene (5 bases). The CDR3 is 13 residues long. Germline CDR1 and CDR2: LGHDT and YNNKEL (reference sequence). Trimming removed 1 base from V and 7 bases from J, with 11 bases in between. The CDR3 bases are TGTGCCAGCAGCCAAGGGACACTGAATGAGCAGTACTTC. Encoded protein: CASSQGTLNEQYF.

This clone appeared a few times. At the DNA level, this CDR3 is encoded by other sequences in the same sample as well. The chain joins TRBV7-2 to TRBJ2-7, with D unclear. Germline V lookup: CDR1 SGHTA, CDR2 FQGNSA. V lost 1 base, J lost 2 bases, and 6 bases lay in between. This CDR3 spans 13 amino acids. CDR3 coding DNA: TGTGCCAGCAGCTTAGGCGGCCCCTACGAGCAGTACTTC. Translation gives CASSLGGPYEQYF.

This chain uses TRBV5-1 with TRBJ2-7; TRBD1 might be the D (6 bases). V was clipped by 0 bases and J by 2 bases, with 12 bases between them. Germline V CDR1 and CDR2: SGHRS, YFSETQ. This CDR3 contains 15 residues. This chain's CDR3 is CASSLDAGVAYEQYF. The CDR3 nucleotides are TGCGCCAGCAGCTTGGACGCAGGGGTGGCCTACGAGCAGTACTTC.

CDR3 residues: CASSQSGLADTQYF. As DNA, the CDR3 is TGCGCCAGCAGCCAAAGCGGTTTGGCAGATACGCAGTATTTT. V is TRBV4-3 and J is TRBJ2-3; D possibly corresponds to TRBD2 (5 bases). Deletions cut 2 bases from V and 4 bases from J, with 10 bases between. CDR3 length: 14 residues. Germline V gene sequence: CDR1 LGHNA, CDR2 YSLEER.

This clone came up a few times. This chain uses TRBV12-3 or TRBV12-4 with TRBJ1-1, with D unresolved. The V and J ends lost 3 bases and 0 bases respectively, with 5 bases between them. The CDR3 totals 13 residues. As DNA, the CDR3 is TGTGCCAGCAGTTTTATAGTGAACACTGAAGCTTTCTTT. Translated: CASSFIVNTEAFF.

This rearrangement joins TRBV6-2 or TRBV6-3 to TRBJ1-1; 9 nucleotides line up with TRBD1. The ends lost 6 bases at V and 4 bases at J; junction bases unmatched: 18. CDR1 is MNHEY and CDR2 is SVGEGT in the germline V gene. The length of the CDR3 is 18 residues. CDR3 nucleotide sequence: TGTGCCAGCAGCAAACCCCTGGGACAGGGTTCAAGGAGCACTGAAGCTTTCTTT. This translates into CASSKPLGQGSRSTEAFF.

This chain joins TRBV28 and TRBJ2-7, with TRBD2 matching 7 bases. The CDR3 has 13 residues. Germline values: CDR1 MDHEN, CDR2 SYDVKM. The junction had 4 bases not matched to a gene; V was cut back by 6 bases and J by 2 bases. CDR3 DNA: TGTGCCAGCAGGCAGCGGGACCCCTACGAGCAGTACTTC. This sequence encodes CASRQRDPYEQYF.

CDR3 bases: TGTGCCAGTAGTACCCCGCGAGCCGCCCTCTACGAGCAGTACTTC. Amino acids: CASSTPRAALYEQYF. The chain couples TRBV19 to TRBJ2-7; D call uncertain. The CDR3 has 15 residues. V was shortened by 4 bases and J by 3 bases, with 16 bases between the two germline ends. CDR1 is LNHDA, CDR2 SQIVND, per germline (reference sequence). The full variable domain, rest sourced from reference TRBV19 and TRBJ2-7, is DGGITQSPKYLFRKEGQNVTLSCEQNLNHDAMYWYRQDPGQGLRLIYYSQIVNDFQKGDIAEGYSVSREKKESFPLTVTSAQKNPTAFYLCASSTPRAALYEQYFGPGTRLTVT.

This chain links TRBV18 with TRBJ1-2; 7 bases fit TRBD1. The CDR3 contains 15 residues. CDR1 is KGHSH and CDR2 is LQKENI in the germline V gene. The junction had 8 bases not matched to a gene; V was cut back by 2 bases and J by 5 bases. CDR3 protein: CASSPARTGVYGYTF. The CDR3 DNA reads TGTGCCAGCTCACCAGCCAGGACAGGAGTGTATGGCTACACCTTC.

The CDR3 nucleotides are TGCGCCAGCAGCTATCCCGGGACTAGCGGGAGGGGGCGCTCCTACAATGAGCAGTTCTTC. It encodes CASSYPGTSGRGRSYNEQFF. This chain uses TRBV5-1 with TRBJ2-1; 16 bases are a match to TRBD2. The V gene end was trimmed by 3 bases and the J gene end by 0 bases; junction bases not matched to a gene: 9. Germline CDR1 and CDR2: SGHRS and YFSETQ. CDR3 length: 20 residues.

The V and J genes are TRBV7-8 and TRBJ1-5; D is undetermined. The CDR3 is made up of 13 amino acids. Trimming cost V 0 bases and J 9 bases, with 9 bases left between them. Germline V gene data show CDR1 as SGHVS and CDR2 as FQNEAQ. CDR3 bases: TGTGCCAGCAGCTTAGCGCGATCCCGGCCCCAGCATTTT. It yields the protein CASSLARSRPQHF.

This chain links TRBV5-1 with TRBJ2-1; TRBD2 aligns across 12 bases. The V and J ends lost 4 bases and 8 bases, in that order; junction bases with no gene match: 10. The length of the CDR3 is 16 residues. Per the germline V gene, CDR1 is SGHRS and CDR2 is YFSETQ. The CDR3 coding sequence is TGCGCCAGCAGCCCTACGACTAGCGGGAGAACCGATGAGCAGTTCTTC. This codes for CASSPTTSGRTDEQFF.

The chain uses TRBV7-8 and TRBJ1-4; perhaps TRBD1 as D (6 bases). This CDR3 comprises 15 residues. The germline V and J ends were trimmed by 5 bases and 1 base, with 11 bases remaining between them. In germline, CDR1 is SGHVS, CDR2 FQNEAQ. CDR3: CASSAPRGTNEKLFF. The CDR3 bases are TGTGCCAGCAGCGCCCCCAGGGGAACTAATGAAAAACTGTTTTTT.

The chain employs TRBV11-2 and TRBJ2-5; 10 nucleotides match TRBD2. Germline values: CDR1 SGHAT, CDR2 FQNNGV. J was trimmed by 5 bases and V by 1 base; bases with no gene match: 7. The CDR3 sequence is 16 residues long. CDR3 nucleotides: TGTGCCAGCAGCTTAGGAGTTAGCGGGAGGTTGGAGACCCAGTACTTC. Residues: CASSLGVSGRLETQYF.

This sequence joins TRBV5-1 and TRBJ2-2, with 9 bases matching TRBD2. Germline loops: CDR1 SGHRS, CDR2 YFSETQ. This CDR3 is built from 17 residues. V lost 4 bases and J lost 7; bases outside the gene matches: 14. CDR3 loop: CASSLLGTSSSLGELFF. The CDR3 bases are TGCGCCAGCAGCCTACTCGGGACTAGCTCTTCTCTCGGGGAGCTGTTTTTT.

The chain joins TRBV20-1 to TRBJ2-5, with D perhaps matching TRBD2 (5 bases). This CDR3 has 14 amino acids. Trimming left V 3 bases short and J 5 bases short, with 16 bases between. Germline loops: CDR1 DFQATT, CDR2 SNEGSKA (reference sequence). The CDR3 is CSASGTRGSETQYF. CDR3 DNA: TGCAGTGCTAGTGGCACACGGGGAAGCGAGACCCAGTACTTC.

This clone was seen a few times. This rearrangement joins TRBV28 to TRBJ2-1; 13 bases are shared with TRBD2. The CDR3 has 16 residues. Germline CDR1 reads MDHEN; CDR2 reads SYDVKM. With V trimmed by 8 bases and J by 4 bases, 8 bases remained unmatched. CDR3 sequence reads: CASDGLAGVFYNEQFF. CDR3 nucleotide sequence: TGTGCCAGCGACGGACTAGCGGGAGTTTTTTACAATGAGCAGTTCTTC.

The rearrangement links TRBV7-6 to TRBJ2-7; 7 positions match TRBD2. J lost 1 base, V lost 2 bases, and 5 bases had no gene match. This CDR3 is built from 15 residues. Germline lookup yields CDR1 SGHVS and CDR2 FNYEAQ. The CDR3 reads CASSLTASGSYEQYF. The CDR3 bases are TGTGCCAGCAGCTTAACGGCTAGCGGATCCTACGAGCAGTACTTC.

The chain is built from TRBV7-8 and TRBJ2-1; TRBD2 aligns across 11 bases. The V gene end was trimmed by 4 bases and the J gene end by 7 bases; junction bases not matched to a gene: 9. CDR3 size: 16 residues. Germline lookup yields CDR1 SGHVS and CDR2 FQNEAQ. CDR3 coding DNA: TGTGCCAGCAGCTGGGCCTCTAGCGGGAGGATGAATGAGCAGTTCTTC. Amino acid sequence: CASSWASSGRMNEQFF. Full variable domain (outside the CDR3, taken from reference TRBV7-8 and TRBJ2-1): GAGVSQSPRYKVAKRGQDVALRCDPISGHVSLFWYQQALGQGPEFLTYFQNEAQLDKSGLPSDRFFAERPEGSVSTLKIQRTQQEDSAVYLCASSWASSGRMNEQFFGPGTRLTVL.

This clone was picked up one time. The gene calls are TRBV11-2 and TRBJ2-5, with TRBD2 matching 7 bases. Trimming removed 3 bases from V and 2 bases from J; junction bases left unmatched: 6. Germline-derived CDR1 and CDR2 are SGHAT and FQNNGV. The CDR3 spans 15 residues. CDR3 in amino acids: CASSFTGRIQETQYF. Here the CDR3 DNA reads TGTGCCAGCAGCTTTACCGGGAGGATACAAGAGACCCAGTACTTC.

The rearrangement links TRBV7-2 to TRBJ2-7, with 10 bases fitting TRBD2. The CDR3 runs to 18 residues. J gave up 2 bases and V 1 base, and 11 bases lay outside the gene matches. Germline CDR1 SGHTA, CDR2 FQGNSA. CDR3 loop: CASSLVASGSQSPYEQYF. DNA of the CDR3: TGTGCCAGCAGCTTAGTGGCTAGCGGGAGCCAGTCTCCCTACGAGCAGTACTTC.

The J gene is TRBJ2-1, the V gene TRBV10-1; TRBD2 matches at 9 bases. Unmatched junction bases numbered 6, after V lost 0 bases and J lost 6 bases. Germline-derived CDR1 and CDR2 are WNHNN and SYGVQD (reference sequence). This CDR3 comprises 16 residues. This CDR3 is CASSESSSGTCNEQFF. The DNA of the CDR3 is TGCGCCAGCAGTGAGTCGTCTAGCGGGACCTGCAATGAGCAGTTCTTC.

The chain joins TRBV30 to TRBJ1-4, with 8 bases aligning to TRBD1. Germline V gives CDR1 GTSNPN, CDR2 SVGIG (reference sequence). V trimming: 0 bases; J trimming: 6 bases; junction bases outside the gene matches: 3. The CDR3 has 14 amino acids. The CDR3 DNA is TGTGCCTGGAGTGTTCCAGGGGGCTATGAAAAACTGTTTTTT. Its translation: CAWSVPGGYEKLFF.

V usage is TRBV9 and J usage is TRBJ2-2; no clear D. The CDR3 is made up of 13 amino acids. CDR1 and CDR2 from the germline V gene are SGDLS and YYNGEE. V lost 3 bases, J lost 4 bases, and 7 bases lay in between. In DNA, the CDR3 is TGTGCCAGCAGCGGAGGTGTCACCGGGGAGCTGTTTTTT. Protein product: CASSGGVTGELFF.

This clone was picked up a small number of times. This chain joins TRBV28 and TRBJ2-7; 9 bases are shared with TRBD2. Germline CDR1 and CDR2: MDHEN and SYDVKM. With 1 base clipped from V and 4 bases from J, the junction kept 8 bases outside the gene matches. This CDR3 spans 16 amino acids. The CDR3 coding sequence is TGTGCCAGCAGTTTATTCGTAGCGGGAGTGCGATACGAGCAGTACTTC. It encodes CASSLFVAGVRYEQYF.